Below, 13 T cell receptor beta chains from the same sample are listed, as sequenced in a study of T cell responses to AZD1222 COVID-19 vaccine. Libraries were prepared by immunoSEQ multiplex PCR; TCRdb keeps only in-frame clonotypes and omits some of them. The sample contains 120,000 to 150,000 clones, more than 70% of which appear only once. The specimen was peripheral blood, collected on day 0 of AZD1222 vaccination. The receptors stem from an adult in good health.

This chain uses TRBV7-9 with TRBJ2-7; D may be TRBD2 (6 bases). CDR3 size: 14 residues. The ends were cut back, 0 bases at V and 3 bases at J, with 9 bases in the middle. The germline gives CDR1 SEHNR, CDR2 FQNEAQ (reference sequence). CDR3 residues: CASSLARGFYEQYF. The CDR3 DNA is TGTGCCAGCAGCTTAGCGCGGGGTTTCTACGAGCAGTACTTC.

This chain connects TRBV19 to TRBJ2-1; D is perhaps TRBD2 (6 bases). The CDR3 covers 14 residues. CDR1 and CDR2 from the germline V gene are LNHDA and SQIVND (reference sequence). Trimming removed 4 bases at V and 7 bases at J, with 14 bases between. This CDR3 reads CASSRGDSGNEQFF. Here the CDR3 DNA reads TGTGCCAGTAGTAGAGGGGACTCCGGGAATGAGCAGTTCTTC.

This chain uses TRBV19 with TRBJ1-2; D is unresolved. Trimming cost V 6 bases and J 6 bases, with 26 bases left between them. The CDR3 runs 17 residues. The V gene's germline CDR1 is LNHDA and CDR2 SQIVND (reference sequence). CDR3 amino acids: CASSLPGRDRFGDGYTF. As DNA, the CDR3 is TGTGCCAGTAGCCTACCGGGCCGCGACCGCTTCGGAGATGGCTACACCTTC.

The rearrangement links TRBV18 to TRBJ2-3; D uncertain. V was pared by 1 base and J by 5 bases, with 13 bases between. This CDR3 is built from 15 residues. Germline lookup yields CDR1 KGHSH and CDR2 LQKENI. CDR3: CASSPRAQWGDTQYF. In nucleotides, the CDR3 is TGTGCCAGCTCACCACGGGCACAGTGGGGAGATACGCAGTATTTT. Drawing the rest from reference TRBV18 and TRBJ2-3, the complete variable domain is NAGVMQNPRHLVRRRGQEARLRCSPMKGHSHVYWYRQLPEEGLKFMVYLQKENIIDESGMPKERFSAEFPKEGPSILRIQQVVRGDSAAYFCASSPRAQWGDTQYFGPGTRLTVL.

The chain is built from TRBV11-2 and TRBJ1-1; D is possibly TRBD1 (6 bases). Germline V gene sequence: CDR1 SGHAT, CDR2 FQNNGV. This CDR3 region has 15 residues. V was shortened by 4 bases and J by 2 bases, with 14 bases between the two germline ends. The CDR3 DNA reads as TGTGCCAGCAGCTCCCCTCAGGGGATAAACACTGAAGCTTTCTTT. Protein: CASSSPQGINTEAFF. The full variable domain, in which reference TRBV11-2 and TRBJ1-1 provide the parts outside the CDR3, is EAGVAQSPRYKIIEKRQSVAFWCNPISGHATLYWYQQILGQGPKLLIQFQNNGVVDDSQLPKDRFSAERLKGVDSTLKIQPAKLEDSAVYLCASSSPQGINTEAFFGQGTRLTVV.

The chain links TRBV29-1 to TRBJ1-1, with a tentative D call TRBD1 (5 bases). Trimming removed 3 bases from V and 5 bases from J, with 10 bases in between. This CDR3 spans 12 amino acids. The germline gives CDR1 SQVTM, CDR2 ANQGSEA. This CDR3 is CSVDRGGTEAFF. The CDR3 region has the DNA TGCAGCGTTGATCGGGGGGGGACTGAAGCTTTCTTT.

The CDR3 loop is CASSPRGSGLYEQFF. The DNA of the CDR3 is TGCGCCAGCAGCCCGAGGGGATCTGGGTTATATGAGCAGTTCTTC. The V call is TRBV5-1, the J call TRBJ2-1; D may be TRBD1 or TRBD2 (5 bases each). The length of the CDR3 is 15 residues. V shed 4 bases and J shed 8 bases, with 19 bases lying between them. Looked up from germline, CDR1 is SGHRS and CDR2 is YFSETQ.

This rearrangement joins TRBV4-3 to TRBJ2-3, with 14 bases fitting TRBD2. CDR3 length: 18 amino acids. Germline CDR1 and CDR2: LGHNA and YSLEER. V was clipped by 0 bases and J by 6 bases; unmatched bases: 8. CDR3 DNA: TGCGCCAGCAGCCAAGACCACGGGACTAGCGGGAGACTGGATACGCAGTATTTT. This translates into CASSQDHGTSGRLDTQYF.

Here the CDR3 DNA reads TGTGCCAGCAGTTACTGGCAGGCGGGAGGAGGCGAGCAGTACTTC. It is translated as CASSYWQAGGGEQYF. The chain has TRBV6-6 and TRBJ2-7; 8 bases are shared with TRBD2. Germline CDR1 is MNHNY and CDR2 is SVGAGI (reference sequence). The CDR3 is made up of 15 amino acids. J lost 6 bases, V lost 1 base, and 8 bases had no gene match.

This chain connects TRBV28 to TRBJ1-2, with a weak D call TRBD1 (6 bases). Germline CDR1 reads MDHEN; CDR2 reads SYDVKM. Trimming left V 2 bases short and J 4 bases short, with 20 bases between. The CDR3 runs 17 residues. In DNA form, the CDR3 reads TGTGCCAGCAGTTTACTAAGGGACACTTCAGTTGGCTATGGCTACACCTTC. Its protein product is CASSLLRDTSVGYGYTF.

This sequence joins TRBV9 and TRBJ1-3, with unresolved D. V was pared by 4 bases and J by 4 bases, with 12 bases between. This CDR3 has 14 residues. The germline CDR1 and CDR2 sequences are SGDLS and YYNGEE. In DNA, the CDR3 is TGTGCCAGCAGCCCCCGCGGGTCGGGAAACACCATATATTTT. It encodes CASSPRGSGNTIYF.

The chain has TRBV19 and TRBJ2-7; 7 nucleotides match TRBD2. Germline V gene sequence: CDR1 LNHDA, CDR2 SQIVND (reference sequence). This CDR3 region has 15 residues. V was pared by 5 bases and J by 2 bases, with 9 bases of the junction left unmatched. CDR3: CASSARGVSTYEQYF. In DNA, the CDR3 is TGTGCCAGTAGTGCACGGGGGGTCAGTACCTACGAGCAGTACTTC.

This rearrangement joins TRBV5-1 to TRBJ2-7; 7 nucleotides agree with TRBD1. The CDR3 is made up of 14 amino acids. Per germline, CDR1 SGHRS and CDR2 YFSETQ. Unmatched junction bases numbered 4, after V lost 4 bases and J lost 0 bases. The CDR3 DNA reads TGCGCCAGCAGCACTGGACAGGACTCCTACGAGCAGTACTTC. It codes for CASSTGQDSYEQYF.